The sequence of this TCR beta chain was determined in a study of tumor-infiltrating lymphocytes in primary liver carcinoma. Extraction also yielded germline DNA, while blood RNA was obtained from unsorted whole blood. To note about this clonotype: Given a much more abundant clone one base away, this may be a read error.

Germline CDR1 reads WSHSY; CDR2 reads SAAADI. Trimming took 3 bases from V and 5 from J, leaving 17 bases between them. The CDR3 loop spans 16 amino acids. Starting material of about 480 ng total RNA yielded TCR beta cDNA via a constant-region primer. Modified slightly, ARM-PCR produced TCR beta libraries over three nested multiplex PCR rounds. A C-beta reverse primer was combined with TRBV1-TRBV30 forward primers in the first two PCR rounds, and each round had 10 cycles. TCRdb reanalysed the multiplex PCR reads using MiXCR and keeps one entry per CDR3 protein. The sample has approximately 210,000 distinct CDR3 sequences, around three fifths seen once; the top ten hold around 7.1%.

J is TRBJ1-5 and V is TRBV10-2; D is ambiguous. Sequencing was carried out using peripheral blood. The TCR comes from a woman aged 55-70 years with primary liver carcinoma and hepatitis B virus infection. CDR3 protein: CASSDSRTFGDQPQHF. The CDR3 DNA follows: TGCGCCAGCAGTGACTCACGGACCTTTGGCGATCAGCCCCAGCATTTT.